The next 7 T cell receptor beta chains were all read from a single sample in a study of T cell clonotyping in hematopoietic cell transplantation. Profiled with immunoSEQ multiplex PCR; TCRdb holds only in-frame clones, not every one. Among over 35,000 clones listed, over 80% were seen once. The sample was peripheral blood mononuclear cells. These receptors originate from a woman between 40 and 50 years old in good health. Some clones in this sample may be carry-over from other donors' samples.

The V call is TRBV4-2, the J call TRBJ2-4; TRBD1 is a possible D gene (5 bases). V was clipped by 0 bases and J by 7 bases, with 10 bases between them. This CDR3 is 14 amino acids long. Germline lookup yields CDR1 LGHNA and CDR2 YNFKEQ. CDR3 nucleotide sequence: TGTGCCAGCAGCCAAGAGTCAGGGTGGAACATTCAGTACTTC. Translation: CASSQESGWNIQYF.

CDR3 nucleotide sequence: TGTGCCAGCAGCTTATCAAGCGGAGGCTACGAGCAGTACTTC. It is translated as CASSLSSGGYEQYF. V is TRBV7-9 and J is TRBJ2-7; D might be TRBD2 (5 bases). This CDR3 is 14 amino acids long. Trimming removed 2 bases from V and 3 bases from J, with 11 bases in between. Per the germline V gene, CDR1 is SEHNR and CDR2 is FQNEAQ (reference sequence).

The chain couples TRBV5-1 to TRBJ2-7, with TRBD2 as a possible D gene (5 bases). Trimming removed 4 bases from V and 3 bases from J, with 8 bases in between. The CDR3 totals 12 residues. Germline V gives CDR1 SGHRS, CDR2 YFSETQ. For the CDR3, the DNA is TGCGCCAGCAGCATCGGGAACTACGAGCAGTACTTC. Translating it yields CASSIGNYEQYF.

This clone was recorded once. This chain connects TRBV2 to TRBJ1-5; D perhaps matches TRBD1 (5 bases). CDR1 and CDR2 from the germline V gene are SNHLY and FYNNEI. The germline V and J ends were trimmed by 6 bases and 7 bases, with 16 bases remaining between them. This CDR3 has 14 amino acids. The CDR3 spells CASSLGNQGQPQHF. In DNA form, the CDR3 reads TGTGCCAGCAGCCTGGGGAACCAGGGCCAGCCCCAGCATTTT.

V usage is TRBV30 and J usage is TRBJ2-1, with D possibly matching TRBD2 (5 bases). Trimming removed 6 bases from V and 10 bases from J, with 16 bases in between. Germline V gene data show CDR1 as GTSNPN and CDR2 as SVGIG (reference sequence). The CDR3 consists of 12 residues. CDR3 amino acids: CACRGVAGEQFF. The CDR3 coding sequence is TGTGCCTGCCGGGGTGTTGCGGGCGAGCAGTTCTTC.

This chain connects TRBV28 to TRBJ2-7; tentatively, D is TRBD1 or TRBD2 (6 bases each). The V gene's germline CDR1 is MDHEN and CDR2 SYDVKM. This CDR3 is 12 amino acids long. V gave up 10 bases and J gave up 7 bases, with 17 bases separating them. CDR3 in amino acids: CATLPQGGEQYF. The CDR3 nucleotides are TGTGCCACCCTCCCCCAAGGGGGGGAGCAGTACTTC.

The rearrangement uses TRBV5-1 and TRBJ2-3, with TRBD2 as a possible D gene (6 bases). V was pared by 0 bases and J by 4 bases, with 18 bases between. The CDR3 sequence is 17 residues long. CDR1 and CDR2 from the germline V gene are SGHRS and YFSETQ. CDR3 amino acids: CASSLVGAGGVADTQYF. The DNA of the CDR3 is TGCGCCAGCAGCTTGGTAGGGGCCGGCGGGGTAGCAGATACGCAGTATTTT.